Below are 13 T cell receptor beta chains sequenced from a single sample in a study of immune cell composition in non-small cell lung cancer. Normal lung was taken at the farthest possible site, at least 3 cm from tumour. TCRdb keeps only in-frame clones here, not all; method: immunoSEQ multiplex PCR. The data show around 6,400 clones, 87% seen once. Material for sequencing was non-adjacent lung tissue. All receptors come from a human donor with non-small cell lung cancer.

The chain couples TRBV30 to TRBJ2-7, with TRBD1 matching over 8 bases. The CDR3 is 15 residues long. Germline V gives CDR1 GTSNPN, CDR2 SVGIG (reference sequence). J was trimmed by 2 bases and V by 0 bases; bases with no gene match: 6. CDR3 nucleotides: TGTGCCTGGAGTGTACTGGCAGGGGGCACCTACGAGCAGTACTTC. Protein: CAWSVLAGGTYEQYF.

By frequency in the sample, this clone is medium-sized. The same CDR3 can be traced to other DNA sequences in this sample. The V and J genes are TRBV7-9 and TRBJ2-7; 8 bases map to TRBD2. After removal of 1 base from V and 3 bases from J, the junction contained 5 bases not matched to a gene. The length of the CDR3 is 15 residues. Germline CDR1 and CDR2: SEHNR and FQNEAQ (reference sequence). CDR3 sequence reads: CASSLVSGGHYEQYF. Written as DNA, the CDR3 is TGTGCCAGCAGCTTAGTGTCGGGAGGGCACTACGAGCAGTACTTC.

The chain has TRBV18 and TRBJ2-2; TRBD1 might be the D (6 bases). CDR1 and CDR2 from the germline V gene are KGHSH and LQKENI. The V and J ends lost 2 bases and 7 bases respectively, with 14 bases between them. This CDR3 region has 15 residues. The chain's CDR3 is CASSPDRTTGGELFF. The CDR3 region has the DNA TGTGCCAGCTCACCAGACAGGACCACGGGCGGGGAGCTGTTTTTT. The whole variable domain, remainder taken from reference TRBV18 and TRBJ2-2, is NAGVMQNPRHLVRRRGQEARLRCSPMKGHSHVYWYRQLPEEGLKFMVYLQKENIIDESGMPKERFSAEFPKEGPSILRIQQVVRGDSAAYFCASSPDRTTGGELFFGEGSRLTVL.

V and J are TRBV30 and TRBJ1-2; the D gene is possibly TRBD1 (5 bases). CDR1 is GTSNPN, CDR2 SVGIG, per germline (reference sequence). This CDR3 comprises 10 residues. The V and J ends lost 7 bases and 4 bases respectively, with 7 bases between them. The CDR3 region has the DNA TGTGCCTCCGGGGGCTATGGCTACACCTTC. It encodes CASGGYGYTF. The complete variable domain, with remaining parts taken from reference TRBV30 and TRBJ1-2, reads SQTIHQWPATLVQPVGSPLSLECTVEGTSNPNLYWYRQAAGRGLQLLFYSVGIGQISSEVPQNLSASRPQDRQFILSSKKLLLSDSGFYLCASGGYGYTFGSGTRLTVV.

The J gene is TRBJ2-7, the V gene TRBV7-6; maybe TRBD2 (5 bases). This CDR3 has 13 residues. Germline lookup yields CDR1 SGHVS and CDR2 FNYEAQ. Trimming removed 5 bases from V and 0 bases from J, with 8 bases in between. The CDR3 here is CASSRGSSYEQYF. CDR3 in DNA: TGTGCCAGCAGCAGAGGGAGCTCCTACGAGCAGTACTTC. Full variable domain (missing parts from reference TRBV7-6 and TRBJ2-7): GAGVSQSPRYKVTKRGQDVALRCDPISGHVSLYWYRQALGQGPEFLTYFNYEAQQDKSGLPNDRFSAERPEGSISTLTIQRTEQRDSAMYRCASSRGSSYEQYFGPGTRLTVT.

The chain is built from TRBV5-1 and TRBJ2-1; 7 nucleotides align to TRBD2. V shed 4 bases and J 0 bases; nucleotides not matched to a gene: 13. This CDR3 is 18 amino acids long. In germline, CDR1 is SGHRS, CDR2 YFSETQ. CDR3 nucleotides: TGCGCCAGCAGCCATGGGTTGGCGGGCGGGAGCTCCTACAATGAGCAGTTCTTC. Amino acid sequence: CASSHGLAGGSSYNEQFF.

In this sample, this clone turned up a few times. The CDR3 is CASSLGTDMNTEAFF. CDR3 nucleotide sequence: TGCGCCAGCAGCCTCGGGACAGACATGAACACTGAAGCTTTCTTT. The J gene is TRBJ1-1, the V gene TRBV4-1, with 7 bases aligning to TRBD1. Trimming took 4 bases from V and 0 from J; bases not matched to a gene: 5. From germline, CDR1 is MGHRA and CDR2 YSYEKL. The CDR3 runs 15 residues.

The chain uses TRBV18 and TRBJ1-1; the match to TRBD1 covers 8 bases. Germline CDR1 KGHSH, CDR2 LQKENI. This CDR3 has 12 residues. Trimming cost V 2 bases and J 11 bases; bases outside gene matches: 4. The CDR3 coding sequence is TGTGCCAGCTCACCAAACAGGGGGTGGGCTTTCTTT. Translated, it gives CASSPNRGWAFF.

J is TRBJ2-1 and V is TRBV7-2; no clear D. Germline CDR1 and CDR2: SGHTA and FQGNSA. CDR3 length: 12 amino acids. Deletions cut 5 bases from V and 7 bases from J, with 9 bases between. The CDR3 here is CASSAERNEQFF. The CDR3 DNA is TGTGCCAGCAGCGCCGAGAGGAATGAGCAGTTCTTC.

The CDR3 here is CASSSGGNTEAFF. The CDR3 region has the DNA TGTGCCAGCAGTTCAGGGGGGAACACTGAAGCTTTCTTT. The genes are TRBV27 and TRBJ1-1, with TRBD1 identical over 7 bases. In germline, CDR1 is MNHEY, CDR2 SMNVEV (reference sequence). This CDR3 comprises 13 residues. V trimming: 4 bases; J trimming: 1 base; junction bases outside the gene matches: 0.

The chain is built from TRBV30 and TRBJ2-3; 10 nucleotides agree with TRBD2. The CDR3 covers 13 residues. From germline, CDR1 is GTSNPN and CDR2 SVGIG (reference sequence). The J segment lost 6 bases and the V segment lost 8 bases, leaving 8 bases of the junction unmatched. The CDR3 reads CAGRAGGPDTQYF. The DNA of the CDR3 is TGTGCCGGACGAGCGGGAGGGCCGGATACGCAGTATTTT.

V is TRBV30 and J is TRBJ1-4; D might be TRBD1 (6 bases). The CDR3 spans 13 residues. The ends were cut back, 4 bases at V and 4 bases at J, with 10 bases in the middle. Germline CDR1 and CDR2: GTSNPN and SVGIG (reference sequence). The CDR3 DNA follows: TGTGCCTGGACAGGGGTAAATAATGAAAAACTGTTTTTT. This translates into CAWTGVNNEKLFF.

This sequence joins TRBV27 and TRBJ2-7; 10 bases line up with TRBD2. Germline V gene sequence: CDR1 MNHEY, CDR2 SMNVEV (reference sequence). The J segment lost 1 base and the V segment lost 3 bases, leaving 3 bases of the junction unmatched. The CDR3 sequence is 15 residues long. In DNA form, the CDR3 reads TGTGCCAGCAGTTTTGGACTAGCGGAATCCTACGAGCAGTACTTC. It translates to CASSFGLAESYEQYF.